The rows below give T cell receptor beta chains drawn from one sample of a study of human T cells and chemical hapten exposure. TCRdb processed the RACE reads anew with MiXCR; each CDR3 protein has one entry. The repertoire holds a few hundred thousand distinct CDR3 sequences, with approximately 5% as singletons. The sample here was whole blood, taken in connection with sensitization to the hapten diphenylcyclopropenone (DPC). The receptor source for this set is a young woman with alopecia areata. Some clones in this sample may be carry-over from other donors' samples. CDR3s include the opening cysteine and the closing phenylalanine or tryptophan. Fields, in order: CDR3 protein, CDR3 DNA, D gene, clone size, J gene, V gene. A D gene is named only where the DNA matches it firmly. Where a row states a size, it is once, few, many or the class of an expanded clone; other rows omit it.

CDR3aa: CASSPDERDTQYF
CDR3nt: TGTGCCAGCAGCCCCGACGAGCGGGATACGCAGTATTTT
d_gene: -
abundance: many
j_gene: TRBJ2-3
v_gene: TRBV6-5

CDR3aa: CASRKDRVNTEAFF
CDR3nt: TGTGCCAGCAGAAAAGACAGGGTAAACACTGAAGCTTTCTTT
d_gene: TRBD1
abundance: -
j_gene: TRBJ1-1
v_gene: TRBV27

CDR3aa: CASSSKYTPQEPNTEAFF
CDR3nt: TGTGCCAGCAGCTCAAAATACACCCCACAGGAGCCGAACACTGAAGCTTTCTTT
d_gene: -
abundance: -
j_gene: TRBJ1-1
v_gene: TRBV5-6

CDR3aa: CASSQQRMEDEQYF
CDR3nt: TGCGCCAGCAGCCAACAGAGGATGGAGGACGAGCAGTACTTC
d_gene: -
abundance: many
j_gene: TRBJ2-7
v_gene: TRBV4-3

CDR3aa: CASRPTYGDQETQYF
CDR3nt: TGTGCCAGCAGGCCCACCTACGGCGACCAGGAGACCCAGTACTTC
d_gene: -
abundance: -
j_gene: TRBJ2-5
v_gene: TRBV7-9

CDR3aa: CASSPPQALGAFF
CDR3nt: TGTGCCAGCTCACCACCGCAGGCCTTGGGAGCTTTCTTT
d_gene: -
abundance: -
j_gene: TRBJ1-1
v_gene: TRBV18

CDR3aa: CASSQDLVLAVSSYNEQFF
CDR3nt: TGCGCCAGCAGCCAAGACTTAGTACTAGCTGTGAGCTCCTACAATGAGCAGTTCTTC
d_gene: -
abundance: few
j_gene: TRBJ2-1
v_gene: TRBV4-3

CDR3aa: CASSYKAVLYEQYF
CDR3nt: TGTGCCAGCAGTTACAAGGCCGTTCTCTACGAGCAGTACTTC
d_gene: -
abundance: -
j_gene: TRBJ2-7
v_gene: TRBV6-2/TRBV6-3

CDR3aa: CASSEAGTTYTEAFF
CDR3nt: TGTGCCAGCAGTGAAGCCGGGACAACTTACACTGAAGCTTTCTTT
d_gene: -
abundance: many
j_gene: TRBJ1-1
v_gene: TRBV11-1

CDR3aa: CASSGGSHTGELFF
CDR3nt: TGTGCCAGCAGCGGCGGGTCCCACACCGGGGAGCTGTTTTTT
d_gene: -
abundance: many
j_gene: TRBJ2-2
v_gene: TRBV7-3

CDR3aa: CATSDSTDRGGNTIYF
CDR3nt: TGTGCCACCAGTGACTCCACGGACAGGGGCGGAAACACCATATATTTT
d_gene: TRBD1
abundance: many
j_gene: TRBJ1-3
v_gene: TRBV24-1

CDR3aa: CATSRGQGGEKLFF
CDR3nt: TGTGCCACCAGCAGAGGACAGGGAGGTGAAAAACTGTTTTTT
d_gene: TRBD1
abundance: many
j_gene: TRBJ1-4
v_gene: TRBV15

CDR3aa: CASSQASLAGGSYEQYF
CDR3nt: TGCGCCAGCAGCCAAGCTTCACTAGCGGGGGGTTCCTACGAGCAGTACTTC
d_gene: TRBD2
abundance: many
j_gene: TRBJ2-7
v_gene: TRBV4-3

CDR3aa: CASSPQLFPGQGGTEAFF
CDR3nt: TGTGCCAGCTCACCTCAATTATTCCCGGGACAGGGGGGGACTGAAGCTTTCTTT
d_gene: TRBD1
abundance: -
j_gene: TRBJ1-1
v_gene: TRBV18

CDR3aa: CASKFRLWDGYTF
CDR3nt: TGTGCCAGCAAATTCAGGCTCTGGGATGGCTACACCTTC
d_gene: -
abundance: -
j_gene: TRBJ1-2
v_gene: TRBV6-1

CDR3aa: CASRDRQNEKLFF
CDR3nt: TGTGCCAGCAGGGACAGGCAAAATGAAAAACTGTTTTTT
d_gene: TRBD1
abundance: many
j_gene: TRBJ1-4
v_gene: TRBV6-5

CDR3aa: CASSMPRGSSPLHF
CDR3nt: TGTGCCAGTAGTATGCCCCGCGGCAGCTCACCCCTCCACTTT
d_gene: -
abundance: few
j_gene: TRBJ1-6
v_gene: TRBV19

CDR3aa: CASSYSGTRSNEQFF
CDR3nt: TGTGCCAGCAGTTACTCTGGGACTAGATCGAATGAGCAGTTCTTC
d_gene: TRBD2
abundance: many
j_gene: TRBJ2-1
v_gene: TRBV6-5

CDR3aa: CASSLEGGEGYTF
CDR3nt: TGTGCCAGCAGCTTAGAAGGGGGCGAAGGCTACACCTTC
d_gene: TRBD1
abundance: many
j_gene: TRBJ1-2
v_gene: TRBV7-9

CDR3aa: CASSPPGEILETEAFF
CDR3nt: TGTGCCAGCAGCCCCCCCGGTGAAATCCTCGAAACTGAAGCTTTCTTT
d_gene: -
abundance: many
j_gene: TRBJ1-1
v_gene: TRBV7-9

CDR3aa: CASSQGDQGWTDTQYF
CDR3nt: TGTGCCAGCAGCCAAGGAGATCAGGGTTGGACAGATACGCAGTATTTT
d_gene: -
abundance: few
j_gene: TRBJ2-3
v_gene: TRBV3-1

CDR3aa: CASSDLGSGANVLTF
CDR3nt: TGTGCCAGCAGTGACTTGGGCTCTGGGGCCAACGTCCTGACTTTC
d_gene: -
abundance: -
j_gene: TRBJ2-6
v_gene: TRBV6-2/TRBV6-3

CDR3aa: CASIQGNTIYF
CDR3nt: TGTGCCAGTATCCAGGGAAACACCATATATTTT
d_gene: -
abundance: many
j_gene: TRBJ1-3
v_gene: TRBV2

CDR3aa: CASSSGMGYNSPLHF
CDR3nt: TGTGCCAGCAGTTCGGGGATGGGCTATAATTCACCCCTCCACTTT
d_gene: -
abundance: many
j_gene: TRBJ1-6
v_gene: TRBV28

CDR3aa: CASSFAPPGQSYGNTIYF
CDR3nt: TGTGCCAGCAGCTTCGCGCCTCCGGGACAGAGCTATGGAAACACCATATATTTT
d_gene: TRBD1
abundance: -
j_gene: TRBJ1-3
v_gene: TRBV7-9

CDR3aa: CASSQKEDSDTQYF
CDR3nt: TGCGCCAGCAGCCAGAAGGAAGATTCAGATACGCAGTATTTT
d_gene: -
abundance: many
j_gene: TRBJ2-3
v_gene: TRBV4-1

CDR3aa: CSVCFMTGGVGPAYEQYF
CDR3nt: TGCAGCGTCTGCTTCATGACAGGGGGCGTAGGTCCAGCCTACGAGCAGTACTTC
d_gene: TRBD1
abundance: -
j_gene: TRBJ2-7
v_gene: TRBV29-1

CDR3aa: CASSYWVRGVAPFTDTQYF
CDR3nt: TGTGCCAGCAGTTACTGGGTCCGAGGGGTAGCCCCATTCACAGATACGCAGTATTTT
d_gene: -
abundance: many
j_gene: TRBJ2-3
v_gene: TRBV6-2/TRBV6-3

CDR3aa: CASSERAGGTQYF
CDR3nt: TGCGCCAGCAGTGAGCGGGCGGGGGGGACCCAGTACTTC
d_gene: TRBD2
abundance: many
j_gene: TRBJ2-5
v_gene: TRBV10-2

CDR3aa: CAISAIGASNQPQHF
CDR3nt: TGTGCCATCAGTGCTATTGGGGCTAGCAATCAGCCCCAGCATTTT
d_gene: -
abundance: -
j_gene: TRBJ1-5
v_gene: TRBV10-3

CDR3aa: CSAIGTSGGARPGELFF
CDR3nt: TGCAGTGCTATCGGGACTAGCGGGGGGGCCAGGCCCGGGGAGCTGTTTTTT
d_gene: TRBD2
abundance: many
j_gene: TRBJ2-2
v_gene: TRBV20-1

CDR3aa: CASSETQGDNSPLHF
CDR3nt: TGTGCCAGCAGTGAAACTCAGGGGGATAATTCACCCCTCCACTTT
d_gene: TRBD1
abundance: many
j_gene: TRBJ1-6
v_gene: TRBV12-3/TRBV12-4

CDR3aa: CASSQEQGLRRAGELFF
CDR3nt: TGCGCCAGCAGCCAAGAACAAGGACTGCGGAGGGCCGGGGAGCTGTTTTTT
d_gene: -
abundance: many
j_gene: TRBJ2-2
v_gene: TRBV4-3